Below, 21 T cell receptor beta chains from the same sample are listed, as sequenced in a study of read filtering for tumor transcriptome and immune sequencing (dated by TCRdb to the early 2020s). The instrument was an Illumina HiSeq 4000. TCR libraries were built from roughly 400 ng RNA with the Immunoverse kit, using molecular barcoded adaptors covering alpha/delta and beta/gamma chains. Starting from the raw public reads, TCRdb applied fastp trimming at Q25, assembled clones with MiXCR and retained in-frame beta chains. Merged by CDR3 protein, the rows form single entries marked with the most common genes and DNA. This sample comprises 100,000 to 150,000 distinct CDR3 sequences, around 14% of them detected only once. 7.5% to 9.5% of the sample is in the top ten clones. The sequenced sample was a population of CD138-negative cells sorted from bone marrow. The cell subset or site label for this specimen denotes: bone marrow mononuclear cells depleted of CD138+ plasma/myeloma cells by negative magnetic selection. The receptors were sampled from a donor over 35 with multiple myeloma.

Concerning this clonotype: The conserved phenylalanine or tryptophan normally closing the CDR3 is absent here, so this likely arose from a read error. The chain has TRBV6-2 or TRBV6-3 and TRBJ2-1, with 10 bases lining up with TRBD1. Germline CDR1 is MNHEY and CDR2 is SVGEGT. The CDR3 has 15 residues. The CDR3 loop reads CDSSPRTGGYNEQFL. The CDR3 coding sequence is TGTGACAGCAGTCCGCGGACAGGGGGATACAATGAGCAGTTCCTC.

The gene calls are TRBV20-1 and TRBJ2-1; 8 nucleotides align to TRBD2. The trim removed 6 bases at V and 5 bases at J, leaving 6 bases unmatched. This CDR3 has 13 amino acids. Germline V gene lookup returns CDR1 DFQATT and CDR2 SNEGSKA (reference sequence). The CDR3: CSATVAGHNEQFF. The CDR3 DNA is TGCAGTGCAACCGTAGCGGGACACAATGAGCAGTTCTTC.

This clonotype appeared many times. This sequence joins TRBV5-5 and TRBJ1-5; weak D call: TRBD1 (5 bases). Trimming left V 3 bases short and J 6 bases short, with 13 bases between. Looked up from germline, CDR1 is SGHKS and CDR2 is YYEKEE (reference sequence). CDR3 size: 14 residues. Here the CDR3 DNA reads TGTGCCAGCAGCTCCGGGACCCTAAGTCAGCCCCAGCATTTT. Translated, it gives CASSSGTLSQPQHF.

This clonotype was observed a few times. This may be a read error: a much more frequent sequence differs by one nucleotide. V gene TRBV20-1 combines with J gene TRBJ2-1; 7 bases match TRBD2. The V gene's germline CDR1 is DFQATT and CDR2 SNEGSKA (reference sequence). This CDR3 has 15 amino acids. J lost 8 bases, V lost 2 bases, and 12 bases had no gene match. CDR3 residues: CSARRERDLWHEQFF. CDR3 nucleotide sequence: TGCAGTGCTAGAAGGGAGCGGGACTTGTGGCATGAGCAGTTCTTC.

There are many counts of this clonotype. This chain uses TRBV7-2 with TRBJ2-3; 11 positions match TRBD2. Trimming at V came to 2 bases and at J to 5 bases, leaving 3 bases not matched to a gene. Germline CDR1 is SGHTA and CDR2 is FQGNSA. The CDR3 has 15 residues. DNA for the CDR3: TGTGCCAGCAGCTTAAGAGGACTAGCGGGAGATACGCAGTATTTT. This translates into CASSLRGLAGDTQYF.

The table lists this clonotype with many counts. V and J are TRBV6-6 and TRBJ2-2, with D unclear. Trimming stripped 6 bases from V and 4 bases from J, with 12 bases between. Germline lookup yields CDR1 MNHNY and CDR2 SVGAGI (reference sequence). The CDR3 runs to 14 residues. This CDR3 is CASRGGFSTGELFF. The DNA for the CDR3 is TGTGCCAGCAGGGGCGGCTTCTCCACCGGGGAGCTGTTTTTT.

This clonotype was seen at least ten times. This chain uses TRBV9 with TRBJ2-1, with 7 bases fitting TRBD2. With 0 bases clipped from V and 3 bases from J, the junction kept 6 bases outside the gene matches. CDR3 size: 16 residues. CDR1 is SGDLS, CDR2 YYNGEE, per germline. The CDR3 spells CASSVGEGTIYNEQFF. In nucleotides, the CDR3 is TGTGCCAGCAGCGTAGGGGAGGGGACTATCTACAATGAGCAGTTCTTC.

This clonotype has a count of ten or more. Mismatch with germline at one junction end may stem from a read error. The chain is built from TRBV29-1 and TRBJ1-2; the D gene is possibly TRBD1 (6 bases). The CDR3 covers 16 residues. CDR1 SQVTM and CDR2 ANQGSEA come from the germline V gene. CDR3 DNA: TGCAGCGTCGAAGAGAACGCAGGGGAGTGGAGCTATGGCTACACCTTC. Translation gives CSVEENAGEWSYGYTF. The full variable domain, rest sourced from reference TRBV29-1 and TRBJ1-2, is SAVISQKPSRDICQRGTSLTIQCQVDSQVTMMFWYRQQPGQSLTLIATANQGSEATYESGFVIDKFPISRPNLTFSTLTVSNMSPEDSSIYLCSVEENAGEWSYGYTFGSGTRLTVV.

There are a few counts of this clonotype. This chain connects TRBV4-3 to TRBJ2-7, with 9 bases matching TRBD1. The CDR3 has 15 amino acids. V trimming: 0 bases; J trimming: 5 bases; junction bases outside the gene matches: 5. CDR1 is LGHNA and CDR2 is YSLEER in the germline V gene. DNA of the CDR3: TGCGCCAGCAGCCAAGATCAACGGACAGGGGACGAGCAGTACTTC. This codes for CASSQDQRTGDEQYF.

This clonotype was counted many times. The rearrangement joins TRBV19 to TRBJ2-7; 10 nucleotides line up with TRBD2. Germline lookup yields CDR1 LNHDA and CDR2 SQIVND (reference sequence). This CDR3 has 13 residues. Trimming cost V 5 bases and J 6 bases; bases outside gene matches: 4. CDR3 DNA sequence: TGTGCCAGTAGTCCTAGCGGGAGTTCCGAGCAGTACTTC. Protein sequence: CASSPSGSSEQYF.

This clonotype appeared many times. This chain links TRBV19 with TRBJ2-6; a possible D gene is TRBD1 (7 bases). The CDR3 loop spans 18 amino acids. Germline CDR1 is LNHDA and CDR2 is SQIVND (reference sequence). Trimming stripped 5 bases from V and 1 base from J, with 18 bases between. CDR3 sequence (DNA): TGTGCCAGTAGTGGAGGGGGCTATAGGTCTTCTGGGGCCAACGTCCTGACTTTC. It is translated as CASSGGGYRSSGANVLTF. The full variable domain, in which reference TRBV19 and TRBJ2-6 provide the parts outside the CDR3, is DGGITQSPKYLFRKEGQNVTLSCEQNLNHDAMYWYRQDPGQGLRLIYYSQIVNDFQKGDIAEGYSVSREKKESFPLTVTSAQKNPTAFYLCASSGGGYRSSGANVLTFGAGSRLTVL.

The chain uses TRBV18 and TRBJ1-4, with 7 positions matching TRBD1. This CDR3 has 16 residues. The trim removed 5 bases at V and 0 bases at J, leaving 6 bases unmatched. Germline CDR1 and CDR2: KGHSH and LQKENI. The CDR3 loop reads CASSSRQGATNEKLFF. In DNA, the CDR3 is TGTGCCAGCTCATCTCGACAGGGAGCAACTAATGAAAAACTGTTTTTT.

In this sample, this clonotype turned up many times. V usage is TRBV30 and J usage is TRBJ2-5; D is uncertain. Trimming stripped 0 bases from V and 4 bases from J, with 9 bases between. The CDR3 spans 13 residues. CDR1 and CDR2 from the germline V gene are GTSNPN and SVGIG (reference sequence). The CDR3 loop reads CAWSVRLRETQYF. The CDR3 DNA is TGTGCCTGGAGTGTACGGCTTCGAGAGACCCAGTACTTC.

This clonotype appeared many times. J is TRBJ1-2 and V is TRBV5-6; 7 positions agree with TRBD1. V dropped 5 bases and J dropped 5; count of bases not matched to a gene: 9. The CDR3 consists of 14 residues. Germline V CDR1 and CDR2: SGHDT, YYEEEE. The CDR3 spells CASRFLGQDYGYTF. CDR3 sequence (DNA): TGTGCCAGCAGGTTCTTAGGACAGGATTATGGCTACACCTTC.

As to this clonotype: A single base separates this from a much larger clone, so it may be a read error. The chain recombines TRBV27 with TRBJ2-7; 7 bases map to TRBD2. Germline loops: CDR1 MNHEY, CDR2 SMNVEV (reference sequence). The CDR3 sequence is 16 residues long. With V trimmed by 2 bases and J by 4 bases, 11 bases remained unmatched. The CDR3 DNA sequence: TGTGCCAGCAGTTTAAACTCGGGACTATTACTATACGAGCAGTACTTC. Its protein is CASSLNSGLLLYEQYF.

This clonotype was seen at least ten times. CDR3 in DNA: TGTGCCAGCAGCTTAACTGGGGGACCGGCCACTGAAGCTTTCTTT. Protein sequence: CASSLTGGPATEAFF. The chain links TRBV7-9 to TRBJ1-1; maybe TRBD1 (5 bases). Germline values: CDR1 SEHNR, CDR2 FQNEAQ (reference sequence). Trimming left V 2 bases short and J 4 bases short, with 14 bases between. The CDR3 consists of 15 residues.

This clonotype was seen a few times. The chain has TRBV7-2 and TRBJ2-1, with 11 positions matching TRBD2. Germline-derived CDR1 and CDR2 are SGHTA and FQGNSA. The CDR3 has 15 amino acids. The trim removed 11 bases at V and 3 bases at J, leaving 9 bases unmatched. The CDR3 sequence is CASRSGLAGYNEQFF. The CDR3 DNA is TGTGCCTCCAGGTCAGGACTAGCGGGCTACAATGAGCAGTTCTTC.

This clonotype was seen ten or more times. The chain links TRBV4-1 to TRBJ2-1; TRBD2 matches at 8 bases. The V gene end was trimmed by 0 bases and the J gene end by 4 bases; junction bases not matched to a gene: 8. Germline V gene data show CDR1 as MGHRA and CDR2 as YSYEKL. The CDR3 contains 17 residues. The CDR3 DNA reads as TGCGCCAGCAGCCAAGATGAAGGACTAGCACAGTACAATGAGCAGTTCTTC. Translating it yields CASSQDEGLAQYNEQFF.

The rearrangement uses TRBV5-4 and TRBJ2-1; TRBD2 agrees at 14 bases. Losses at the gene ends were 4 bases for V and 11 bases for J; bases not matched to a gene: 5. The CDR3 is made up of 14 amino acids. Germline CDR1 reads SGHNT; CDR2 reads YYREEE (reference sequence). The CDR3 reads CASSPGTSGGKQFF. Written as DNA, the CDR3 is TGTGCCAGCAGCCCCGGGACTAGCGGGGGAAAGCAGTTCTTC.

This clonotype was seen at least ten times. J is TRBJ2-2 and V is TRBV30; 7 bases line up with TRBD2. CDR3 length: 15 amino acids. The V gene's germline CDR1 is GTSNPN and CDR2 SVGIG (reference sequence). Trimming at V came to 3 bases and at J to 5 bases, leaving 9 bases not matched to a gene. The CDR3 DNA follows: TGTGCCTGGAGCGTCGGGGGAGGGTGGACCGGGGAGCTGTTTTTT. Its protein product is CAWSVGGGWTGELFF. The whole variable domain, filled in from reference TRBV30 and TRBJ2-2, reads SQTIHQWPATLVQPVGSPLSLECTVEGTSNPNLYWYRQAAGRGLQLLFYSVGIGQISSEVPQNLSASRPQDRQFILSSKKLLLSDSGFYLCAWSVGGGWTGELFFGEGSRLTVL.

Only a few counts were recorded for this clonotype. Since a much larger clone is just one base distant, this may be a read error. This chain links TRBV29-1 with TRBJ1-1; D is unclear. Germline assignment: CDR1 SQVTM and CDR2 ANQGSEA. CDR3 size: 12 residues. V lost 7 bases and J 5 bases, leaving 14 bases between the germline ends. The CDR3 DNA reads as TGCAGCGCTAAGAGCGTGGGGACTGAAGCTTTCTTT. Translation: CSAKSVGTEAFF.